The 23 T cell receptor beta chains in this list originate from one sample, sequenced in a study of CD8+CD57+ T cells in acquired aplastic anemia. Patients chosen for sequencing had CD8+CD57+ cells that had expanded, as shown by flow cytometry. Genomic DNA constituted the template upon which TCR beta VDJ and CDR3 profiling was performed. TCRdb re-derived calls from the reads in MiXCR, one entry per CDR3 protein. The table lists roughly 260,000 distinct CDR3 sequences, around 46% of them singletons. The sequencing sample was made of sorted CD4+, CD8+, or CD8+CD57+ T cells (not recorded which) from PBMCs. The receptors originated from a human donor with aplastic anemia.

The chain combines TRBV6-5 with TRBJ2-7, with D tentatively TRBD1 (5 bases). V gave up 8 bases and J gave up 5 bases, with 7 bases separating them. The length of the CDR3 is 10 residues. Germline-derived CDR1 and CDR2 are MNHEY and SVGAGI. The CDR3 DNA reads as TGTGCCAGCGGACATAACGAGCAGTACTTC. Amino acid sequence: CASGHNEQYF.

Ten or more counts support this clonotype. J is TRBJ2-1 and V is TRBV20-1; 10 bases match TRBD2. The CDR3 is made up of 14 amino acids. Trimming at V came to 5 bases and at J to 4 bases, leaving 5 bases not matched to a gene. Per the germline V gene, CDR1 is DFQATT and CDR2 is SNEGSKA (reference sequence). The CDR3 sequence: CSALAGGPYNEQFF. Written as DNA, the CDR3 is TGCAGTGCTTTAGCGGGGGGTCCTTACAATGAGCAGTTCTTC.

This clonotype was observed at least ten times. The chain links TRBV25-1 to TRBJ2-2; 11 positions match TRBD1. The CDR3 contains 14 residues. From germline, CDR1 is MGHDK and CDR2 SYGVNS. With V trimmed by 10 bases and J by 3 bases, 4 bases remained unmatched. CDR3 sequence: CAIQGQGDTGELFF. The CDR3 coding sequence is TGTGCCATCCAGGGACAGGGGGACACCGGGGAGCTGTTTTTT.

This clonotype was counted ten times or more. The gene calls are TRBV28 and TRBJ2-5; 7 bases line up with TRBD1. The V gene end was trimmed by 5 bases and the J gene end by 8 bases; junction bases not matched to a gene: 11. Germline CDR1 and CDR2: MDHEN and SYDVKM. The CDR3 is made up of 14 amino acids. The CDR3 here is CASSLTGTSGTQYF. CDR3 in DNA: TGTGCCAGCAGTCTGACAGGGACCTCAGGAACCCAGTACTTC. The entire variable domain, with the rest obtained from reference TRBV28 and TRBJ2-5, is as follows: DVKVTQSSRYLVKRTGEKVFLECVQDMDHENMFWYRQDPGLGLRLIYFSYDVKMKEKGDIPEGYSVSREKKERFSLILESASTNQTSMYLCASSLTGTSGTQYFGPGTRLLVL.

This clonotype was recorded many times. The chain couples TRBV20-1 to TRBJ2-7, with 8 bases identical to TRBD1. This CDR3 has 14 amino acids. The J segment lost 4 bases and the V segment lost 3 bases, leaving 8 bases of the junction unmatched. From germline, CDR1 is DFQATT and CDR2 SNEGSKA (reference sequence). CDR3 region: CSARDRDRLYEQYF. The CDR3 DNA is TGCAGTGCTAGGGACAGGGACCGTCTTTACGAGCAGTACTTC.

This clonotype was picked up one time. The V and J genes are TRBV25-1 and TRBJ1-4, with a weak D call TRBD1 (6 bases). CDR3 length equals 15 residues. Per germline, CDR1 MGHDK and CDR2 SYGVNS. V lost 4 bases to trimming and J lost 0 bases, with 9 bases between them. The CDR3 is CASSVYRATNEKLFF. CDR3 nucleotides: TGTGCCAGCAGTGTGTACAGGGCAACTAATGAAAAACTGTTTTTT.

The CDR3 coding sequence is TGTGCCAGCAGCTTTGAGCCGGGTCGAGAAGCTTTCTTT. It specifies CASSFEPGREAFF. This chain uses TRBV7-9 with TRBJ1-1; D call uncertain. Germline V gene sequence: CDR1 SEHNR, CDR2 FQNEAQ (reference sequence). Trimming stripped 3 bases from V and 8 bases from J, with 13 bases between. The CDR3 has 13 amino acids.

Ten or more counts support this clonotype. This chain uses TRBV9 with TRBJ2-2, with TRBD2 as a possible D gene (5 bases). The V end was cut by 4 bases, the J end by 5 bases, with 9 bases between. The length of the CDR3 is 13 residues. CDR1 and CDR2 (germline): SGDLS, YYNGEE. The CDR3 bases are TGTGCCAGCAGCCCGAGCGGAACCGGGGAGCTGTTTTTT. This sequence encodes CASSPSGTGELFF.

The V call is TRBV6-2 or TRBV6-3, the J call TRBJ2-3, with a tentative D call TRBD2 (5 bases). V lost 2 bases to trimming and J lost 4 bases, with 10 bases between them. The CDR3 length is 14 residues. The germline CDR1 and CDR2 sequences are MNHEY and SVGEGT. Here the CDR3 DNA reads TGTGCCAGCAGTTACGCGGAGGACGCAGATACGCAGTATTTT. Its translation is CASSYAEDADTQYF.

This chain links TRBV10-3 with TRBJ1-4; D uncertain. V gave up 2 bases and J gave up 1 base, with 5 bases separating them. Germline V gene sequence: CDR1 ENHRY, CDR2 SYGVKD. There are 14 residues in the CDR3. CDR3 sequence (DNA): TGTGCCATCAGTGAGATAGGAACTAATGAAAAACTGTTTTTT. This translates into CAISEIGTNEKLFF.

The chain combines TRBV3-1 with TRBJ2-5; weak D call: TRBD1 (6 bases). V lost 4 bases and J 3 bases, leaving 15 bases between the germline ends. This CDR3 spans 15 amino acids. Looked up from germline, CDR1 is LGHDT and CDR2 is YNNKEL (reference sequence). CDR3 nucleotides: TGTGCCAGCAGCCGAGGGGAAGGACAGAAAGAGACCCAGTACTTC. Amino acid sequence: CASSRGEGQKETQYF.

As for this clonotype: The final CDR3 position lacks the conserved phenylalanine or tryptophan, pointing to a likely read error. The chain uses TRBV7-9 and TRBJ2-2, with D possibly being TRBD1 (6 bases). Trimming removed 3 bases at V and 7 bases at J, with 15 bases between. The germline V gene has CDR1 SEHNR and CDR2 FQNEAQ (reference sequence). This CDR3 comprises 15 residues. This CDR3 reads CASSLEWGPVGELFS. The CDR3 nucleotides are TGTGCCAGCAGCTTGGAGTGGGGGCCGGTCGGGGAGCTGTTTTCT.

V gene TRBV10-2 combines with J gene TRBJ1-2; 7 bases are a match to TRBD1. The CDR3 spans 19 residues. J lost 5 bases, V lost 0 bases, and 18 bases had no gene match. The germline V gene encodes CDR1 WSHSY and CDR2 SAAADI. The CDR3 protein is CASSESVLRDRRLTYGYTF. CDR3 coding DNA: TGCGCCAGCAGTGAGTCTGTCTTGAGGGACAGACGACTTACATATGGCTACACCTTC.

A note on this clonotype: The junction differs from germline at one of its ends, possibly a read error. This rearrangement joins TRBV6-4 to TRBJ1-2; D call uncertain. Germline V CDR1 and CDR2: MRHNA, SNTAGT. This CDR3 spans 12 amino acids. The CDR3 here is CASSESHVGYTF. As DNA, the CDR3 is TGTGCCAGCAGTGAGTCGCATGTTGGCTACACCTTT.

The J gene is TRBJ1-5, the V gene TRBV7-2, with 7 bases lining up with TRBD1. The CDR3 totals 16 residues. Per germline, CDR1 SGHTA and CDR2 FQGNSA. V was pared by 2 bases and J by 8 bases, with 12 bases of the junction left unmatched. CDR3 DNA sequence: TGTGCCAGCAGCTTAACGCAGCGGAGGGACAGTGAGCCCCAGCATTTT. Translating it yields CASSLTQRRDSEPQHF.

The V gene is TRBV20-1, the J gene TRBJ2-2; D unclear. The V gene lost 3 bases and the J gene lost 3 bases, with 5 bases spanning the gap. Germline CDR1 reads DFQATT; CDR2 reads SNEGSKA (reference sequence). CDR3 length equals 12 residues. The CDR3 reads CSARTDTGELFF. For the CDR3, the DNA is TGCAGTGCTAGGACGGACACCGGGGAGCTGTTTTTT.

This chain links TRBV7-9 with TRBJ1-1, with 8 bases identical to TRBD1. The V gene's germline CDR1 is SEHNR and CDR2 FQNEAQ (reference sequence). The junction had 6 bases not matched to a gene; V was cut back by 5 bases and J by 7 bases. The CDR3 extends over 13 amino acids. CDR3 loop: CASSQTGGNEAFF. In DNA form, the CDR3 reads TGTGCCAGCAGCCAAACAGGGGGGAATGAAGCTTTCTTT.

The sample holds a few counts of this clonotype. The rearrangement links TRBV10-3 to TRBJ2-7, with a tentative D call TRBD1 (6 bases). V was clipped by 6 bases and J by 2 bases, with 14 bases between them. Germline CDR1 reads ENHRY; CDR2 reads SYGVKD. The CDR3 has 14 amino acids. The chain's CDR3 is CAISISRGAYEQYF. CDR3 DNA sequence: TGTGCCATCAGCATCAGCAGGGGAGCCTACGAGCAGTACTTC.

As regards this clonotype: A much more abundant neighbour one base away suggests this may be a read error. The rearrangement joins TRBV12-5 to TRBJ1-2; no reliable D call. This CDR3 comprises 15 residues. Germline loops: CDR1 LGHNT, CDR2 FRNRAP. The CDR3 protein is CAGGLEEDGNYGYTF. The CDR3 DNA sequence: TGTGCTGGTGGTTTGGAAGAGGACGGGAACTATGGCTACACCTTC.

The CDR3 here is CSAQTSSGNTIYF. CDR3 in DNA: TGCAGCGCTCAGACAAGCTCTGGAAACACCATATATTTT. The V call is TRBV29-1, the J call TRBJ1-3; no reliable D call. Trimming stripped 7 bases from V and 0 bases from J, with 10 bases between. There are 13 residues in the CDR3. Germline lookup yields CDR1 SQVTM and CDR2 ANQGSEA. The full variable domain, completed using reference TRBV29-1 and TRBJ1-3, is SAVISQKPSRDICQRGTSLTIQCQVDSQVTMMFWYRQQPGQSLTLIATANQGSEATYESGFVIDKFPISRPNLTFSTLTVSNMSPEDSSIYLCSAQTSSGNTIYFGEGSWLTVV.

This clonotype was seen more than once but under ten times. This may arise from a read error, as a much more abundant clone is one base away. This CDR3 reads CASSPGQNYGYTF. CDR3 DNA: TGTGCCAGCAGCCCTGGACAGAACTATGGCTACACCTTC. The V call is TRBV11-2, the J call TRBJ1-2, with D perhaps TRBD1 (6 bases). The CDR3 covers 13 residues. CDR1 SGHAT and CDR2 FQNNGV come from the germline V gene. V dropped 5 bases and J dropped 2 bases, with 9 bases sitting between them.

In its sample, this clonotype was seen a few times. V usage is TRBV2 and J usage is TRBJ1-2; possibly TRBD1 for D (5 bases). CDR3 length: 13 amino acids. V gave up 1 base and J gave up 3 bases, with 6 bases separating them. Germline CDR1 is SNHLY and CDR2 is FYNNEI. CDR3 nucleotides: TGTGCCAGCAGTGAAGGGGGCTACTATGGCTACACCTTC. It encodes CASSEGGYYGYTF.

This clonotype was counted ten times or more. V gene TRBV7-9 combines with J gene TRBJ1-1; D unresolved. The CDR3 is 15 amino acids. The V gene's germline CDR1 is SEHNR and CDR2 FQNEAQ (reference sequence). Trimming removed 5 bases from V and 0 bases from J, with 13 bases in between. CDR3 sequence reads: CASSPAVHLNTEAFF. In DNA, the CDR3 is TGTGCCAGCAGCCCCGCCGTTCACTTGAACACTGAAGCTTTCTTT.